This note documents a single TCR beta chain sequence. Its antigen is still unknown. Base qualities are not at hand, and no much larger clone is one base apart. Collaborating institutions collected whole blood in K2EDTA tubes following their own protocols. For TCRbeta analysis, collaborators shipped samples as frozen whole blood, isolated PBMCs, or DNA extracted from either of those sample types. This record comes from a study of blood T cell repertoires in COVID-19 (dated by TCRdb to 2020 to 2021). About the investigation overall: Samples covering the acute and convalescent phases of COVID-19 were provided by collaborators in the United States, Italy and Spain. The material from the prospective study consisted of cDNA or gDNA derived from T cells, B-cell-depleted T cells, or PBMCs. Deeply sampled blood TCRbeta repertoires from subjects exposed to, actively infected with, or recovered from COVID-19 were included in the dataset. The repertoires were made available in a free public database intended to serve as a resource for research on the immune response to SARS-CoV-2. The samples were drawn from two sources: the first 160 participants of the ongoing ImmuneRACE study, and 1,000 to 1,500 subjects contributed by 6 global collaborators. Sample metadata almost always included a de-identified subject ID, COVID-19 status, age in years and sex. Where available, HLA class I and class II types were taken from metadata supplied by the sample provider and were not determined by assay-based typing.

TCRbeta CDR3 regions were amplified from genomic DNA using the immunoSEQ Assay, a bias-controlled multiplex PCR. In the original analysis: Nucleated cell counts per sample were estimated from amplification of reference gene primers within the assay. To quantify the absolute abundance of each unique TCRbeta CDR3 rearrangement, sequence reads were collapsed and filtered. For each sample, productive Simpson clonality was calculated as the square root of Simpson's diversity index across productive rearrangements. The clones in this table, taken by TCRdb from immuneACCESS, are in-frame only. Not every clone is retained; where verified, under half of the shortfall comes from an unresolved V gene, and the cause of the rest is unknown. V, J and clone size were drawn from that table, and D and trimming were deduced from the DNA. The sample yields about 320,000 clones; more than 70% were counted once. 1% to 1.5% of the sample belongs to the ten largest clones.

Trimming removed 5 bases from V and 6 bases from J, leaving 13 bases between the germline ends. From the cysteine up to the phenylalanine, the CDR3 has a length of 13 residues. The sequence is cut down to CDR3 DNA, 39 bases in frame from base 1. CDR1 and CDR2 (SGHTA, FQGNSA) derive from the germline V gene. The paper's findings and limits, for the study overall: The amount of clinical and demographic metadata varied by source and participant and was provided uncurated.

This chain joins TRBV7-2 to TRBJ1-1; perhaps TRBD1 is the D gene, with 6 bases matching. The sample was peripheral blood. The clonotype comes from a woman in her forties or fifties with acute or convalescent COVID-19. The nucleotide sequence reads as follows: TGTGCCAGCAGCCCATACAGGGAAGCTGAAGCTTTCTTT. Its coded protein is CASSPYREAEAFF.